This TCR beta chain was recorded in a study of cytomegalovirus exposure and HLA in healthy donors. The germline V gene has CDR1 MGHRA and CDR2 YSYEKL. J gave up 2 bases and V 6 bases, and 6 bases lay outside the gene matches. The CDR3 spans 14 residues. Study conclusions and caveats: In vitro experiments confirmed that a few CMV-associated chains were specific for CMV antigens. Later analysis showed most CMV-associated TCR beta chains appearing HLA-restricted.

As regards this clone: Its antigen is not known.

The PCR made use of 60 Vbeta and 13 Jbeta primers. Libraries were prepared by immunoSEQ multiplex PCR; TCRdb keeps only in-frame clonotypes and omits some of them. The sample holds about 200,000 clones, 65% to 85% seen once. The TCR comes from a man aged 45 to 65 in good health and CMV-seronegative. V gene TRBV4-1 combines with J gene TRBJ2-7, with 8 bases fitting TRBD1. Source material: PBMCs. In DNA, the CDR3 is TGCGCCAGCAGTCTCGACAGGGGCCCCTACGAGCAGTACTTC. This gives the protein CASSLDRGPYEQYF.